These 2 T cell receptor beta chains originate from one sample sequenced in a study of cytomegalovirus exposure and HLA in healthy donors. PCR amplification relied on 60 Vbeta primers (plus 13 Jbeta primers). TCRdb keeps only in-frame clones here, not all; method: immunoSEQ multiplex PCR. The table lists approximately 170,000 clones, roughly 85% of them singletons, with less than 10% in the top ten. The sample was PBMCs. These receptors came from a man aged 18 to 35 in good health and CMV-seropositive.

V is TRBV5-6 and J is TRBJ2-7, with TRBD2 matching over 14 bases. Trimming took 4 bases from V and 6 from J; bases not matched to a gene: 9. Per germline, CDR1 SGHDT and CDR2 YYEEEE. The CDR3 is 16 residues long. The CDR3 loop reads CASSEAGLAGVVEQYF. Written as DNA, the CDR3 is TGTGCCAGCAGCGAAGCGGGACTAGCGGGAGTAGTCGAGCAGTACTTC.

This clone was seen more than once but under ten times. This chain joins TRBV30 and TRBJ1-2; D gene uncertain. Germline lookup yields CDR1 GTSNPN and CDR2 SVGIG (reference sequence). The germline V and J ends were trimmed by 0 bases and 4 bases, with 12 bases remaining between them. This CDR3 has 14 residues. The CDR3 bases are TGTGCCTGGAGTGTAATAGGAGGGATCTATGGCTACACCTTC. Encoded protein: CAWSVIGGIYGYTF.